These 17 T cell receptor beta chains came from one sample sequenced in a study of cytomegalovirus exposure and HLA in healthy donors. PCR was performed using 60 Vbeta and 13 Jbeta primers. Clones were read by immunoSEQ multiplex PCR, and TCRdb kept only the in-frame ones, dropping some. Of more than 100,000 clones listed, about 87% are singletons. Sequenced input: PBMCs. These receptors came from a woman in her twenties or thirties in good health and CMV-seronegative.

Concerning this clone: The identical CDR3 is also encoded by other nucleotide sequences in the sample. The CDR3 coding sequence is TGTGCCAGTAGTATCGGTCAGGGAAGCAATCAGCCCCAGCATTTT. Its translation: CASSIGQGSNQPQHF. The chain uses TRBV19 and TRBJ1-5; D might be TRBD1 (5 bases). The germline V and J ends were trimmed by 3 bases and 1 base, with 10 bases remaining between them. In germline, CDR1 is LNHDA, CDR2 SQIVND (reference sequence). CDR3 length: 15 amino acids.

V usage is TRBV30 and J usage is TRBJ1-2, with 7 bases aligning to TRBD1. Germline CDR1 and CDR2: GTSNPN and SVGIG (reference sequence). Trimming cost V 4 bases and J 4 bases; bases outside gene matches: 3. This CDR3 spans 12 amino acids. As DNA, the CDR3 is TGTGCCTGGATCAACAGGGGCTATGGCTACACCTTC. Encoded protein: CAWINRGYGYTF.

V is TRBV5-1 and J is TRBJ2-1, with TRBD2 as a possible D gene (5 bases). This CDR3 has 14 residues. Germline CDR1 SGHRS, CDR2 YFSETQ. V was clipped by 4 bases and J by 7 bases, with 15 bases between them. CDR3 sequence: CASSLVGSWNEQFF. CDR3 sequence (DNA): TGCGCCAGCAGCCTGGTAGGGAGTTGGAATGAGCAGTTCTTC. The whole variable domain, filled in from reference TRBV5-1 and TRBJ2-1, reads KAGVTQTPRYLIKTRGQQVTLSCSPISGHRSVSWYQQTPGQGLQFLFEYFSETQRNKGNFPGRFSGRQFSNSRSEMNVSTLELGDSALYLCASSLVGSWNEQFFGPGTRLTVL.

This sequence joins TRBV7-2 and TRBJ1-2; the match to TRBD1 covers 9 bases. There are 14 residues in the CDR3. CDR1 and CDR2 from the germline V gene are SGHTA and FQGNSA. J gave up 7 bases and V 1 base, and 4 bases lay outside the gene matches. In nucleotides, the CDR3 is TGTGCCAGCAGCTTAGATAGGACAGGGGCTGGCTACACCTTC. This codes for CASSLDRTGAGYTF.

The chain joins TRBV4-3 to TRBJ2-7; tentatively, D is TRBD1 (6 bases). The CDR3 loop spans 15 amino acids. Trimming shortened V by 4 bases and J by 4 bases, and 17 bases separated the two germline ends. Germline CDR1 and CDR2: LGHNA and YSLEER. CDR3 bases: TGCGCCAGCAGCCGGTGGCAGGGGAATTTTTACGAGCAGTACTTC. This sequence encodes CASSRWQGNFYEQYF.

The chain carries TRBV9 and TRBJ1-2, with 7 bases lining up with TRBD1. Germline trimming cut 3 bases from V and 8 bases from J; bases unmatched to any gene: 7. This CDR3 region has 13 residues. Germline CDR1 is SGDLS and CDR2 is YYNGEE. The CDR3 sequence: CASSERQGRGYTF. DNA for the CDR3: TGTGCCAGCAGCGAGCGACAGGGCCGAGGCTACACCTTC.

The rearrangement uses TRBV7-8 and TRBJ1-2; D gene ambiguous. Germline loops: CDR1 SGHVS, CDR2 FQNEAQ. V lost 4 bases and J lost 4, with 7 bases in between. The length of the CDR3 is 12 residues. CDR3 sequence reads: CASSSPGYGYTF. In DNA, the CDR3 is TGTGCCAGCAGCTCACCGGGCTATGGCTACACCTTC.

V and J are TRBV28 and TRBJ2-3, with 8 bases matching TRBD2. CDR3 size: 14 residues. The V gene end was trimmed by 7 bases and the J gene end by 4 bases; junction bases not matched to a gene: 7. CDR1 is MDHEN and CDR2 is SYDVKM in the germline V gene. CDR3 sequence (DNA): TGTGCCAGCACCAAAGCGGGGGTGGCAGATACGCAGTATTTT. Amino acids: CASTKAGVADTQYF.

This clone was counted a single time. The V call is TRBV30, the J call TRBJ2-7, with D possibly TRBD1 on 6 matching bases. With 3 bases removed from V and 2 bases from J, the gap between germline ends came to 11 bases. The length of the CDR3 is 13 residues. The V gene's germline CDR1 is GTSNPN and CDR2 SVGIG (reference sequence). CDR3 bases: TGTGCCTGGAGGCAGGGGTTAACCTACGAGCAGTACTTC. Its protein product is CAWRQGLTYEQYF. Full variable domain (remainder filled in from reference TRBV30 and TRBJ2-7): SQTIHQWPATLVQPVGSPLSLECTVEGTSNPNLYWYRQAAGRGLQLLFYSVGIGQISSEVPQNLSASRPQDRQFILSSKKLLLSDSGFYLCAWRQGLTYEQYFGPGTRLTVT.

The chain links TRBV6-1 to TRBJ2-1; D might be TRBD1 (5 bases). CDR1 is MNHNS, CDR2 SASEGT, per germline. The ends were cut back, 4 bases at V and 5 bases at J, with 18 bases in the middle. The CDR3 has 16 amino acids. The CDR3 bases are TGTGCCAGCAGTGGGGAATTGACAGTCACCAACAATGAGCAGTTCTTC. Protein sequence: CASSGELTVTNNEQFF.

The V call is TRBV30, the J call TRBJ2-5, with D perhaps TRBD2 (5 bases). V gave up 7 bases and J gave up 2 bases, with 14 bases separating them. The CDR3 is 13 residues long. Germline values: CDR1 GTSNPN, CDR2 SVGIG (reference sequence). The DNA of the CDR3 is TGTGCCTTTGGAGGCGGAGTTCAAGAGACCCAGTACTTC. Its protein is CAFGGGVQETQYF.

This chain connects TRBV29-1 to TRBJ2-7; 7 bases are shared with TRBD1. Germline loops: CDR1 SQVTM, CDR2 ANQGSEA. The length of the CDR3 is 15 residues. J gave up 2 bases and V 1 base, and 8 bases lay outside the gene matches. CDR3 in amino acids: CSVEGSGQHAYEQYF. In nucleotides, the CDR3 is TGCAGCGTTGAAGGTTCGGGACAGCATGCCTACGAGCAGTACTTC.

The chain employs TRBV28 and TRBJ1-4; 9 nucleotides agree with TRBD1. Germline V gene data show CDR1 as MDHEN and CDR2 as SYDVKM. This CDR3 region has 16 residues. The V gene end was trimmed by 3 bases and the J gene end by 7 bases; junction bases not matched to a gene: 9. As DNA, the CDR3 is TGTGCCAGCAGTTTCTCTCCCGGGACAGGGAGTGAAAAACTGTTTTTT. Translation: CASSFSPGTGSEKLFF.

This clone was recorded only once. The DNA of the CDR3 is TGTGCCAGCAGCGGACCGGGACAGGGAACAAGTCGGGGAAACACCATATATTTT. Translating gives CASSGPGQGTSRGNTIYF. V and J are TRBV9 and TRBJ1-3; 9 nucleotides match TRBD1. V trimming: 3 bases; J trimming: 4 bases; junction bases outside the gene matches: 14. CDR3 size: 18 residues. The germline gives CDR1 SGDLS, CDR2 YYNGEE.

V is TRBV6-5 and J is TRBJ2-7, with 8 bases lining up with TRBD2. This CDR3 contains 12 residues. Germline V CDR1 and CDR2: MNHEY, SVGAGI. Trimming at V came to 0 bases and at J to 9 bases, leaving 1 base not matched to a gene. The CDR3 DNA sequence: TGTGCCAGCAGTTACTCCCGGGAGGGGCAGTACTTC. As protein: CASSYSREGQYF.

This chain joins TRBV13 and TRBJ1-2; D unresolved. Trimming stripped 4 bases from V and 2 bases from J, with 5 bases between. The CDR3 covers 12 residues. Germline V CDR1 and CDR2: PRHDT, FYEKMQ (reference sequence). CDR3 sequence (DNA): TGTGCCAGCAGCTACAACAACTATGGCTACACCTTC. Protein sequence: CASSYNNYGYTF.

The V and J genes are TRBV28 and TRBJ2-7; D might be TRBD2 (7 bases). Germline loops: CDR1 MDHEN, CDR2 SYDVKM. The CDR3 spans 16 residues. Trimming removed 2 bases at V and 3 bases at J, with 17 bases between. CDR3 residues: CASSLSRGAAFYEQYF. DNA of the CDR3: TGTGCCAGCAGTTTAAGTCGGGGGGCCGCTTTCTACGAGCAGTACTTC.